The 2 T cell receptor beta chains reported below all come from one sample, sequenced in a study of cytotoxic CD8 clonotypes in ibrutinib-treated CLL listed by TCRdb under 2021. Receptor amplification or capture employed the immunoSEQ multiplex PCR assay. TCRdb carries this immuneACCESS record with in-frame sequences only. Its versions omit some clonotypes, under half of them owing to an unresolved V gene in the studies checked, with the rest unexplained. The sample table lists about 50,000 clones, 45% to 60% of them with a count of one. The top ten clonotypes cover less than 30% of the sample. This sample's time point label indicates: approximately 2 years on ibrutinib. Specimen: PBMCs, collected after 24 months of ibrutinib treatment. Every receptor here comes from a human donor with chronic lymphocytic leukemia.

This clone came up a few times. The chain employs TRBV4-2 and TRBJ2-1, with a possible D match to TRBD2 (7 bases). The V gene's germline CDR1 is LGHNA and CDR2 YNFKEQ. The CDR3 covers 17 residues. Trimming took 0 bases from V and 2 from J, leaving 14 bases between them. In DNA, the CDR3 is TGTGCCAGCAGCCAAGATTTCGGGGGGCCCCCCTACAATGAGCAGTTCTTC. This sequence encodes CASSQDFGGPPYNEQFF.

Only a few counts were recorded for this clone. This rearrangement joins TRBV27 to TRBJ1-5; unclear D gene. This CDR3 contains 14 residues. Germline CDR1 reads MNHEY; CDR2 reads SMNVEV (reference sequence). The V end lost 4 bases, the J end lost 2 bases, and 9 bases lay between the germline ends. The CDR3 sequence is CASSSGYGNQPQHF. DNA of the CDR3: TGTGCCAGCAGTTCTGGGTACGGCAATCAGCCCCAGCATTTT.